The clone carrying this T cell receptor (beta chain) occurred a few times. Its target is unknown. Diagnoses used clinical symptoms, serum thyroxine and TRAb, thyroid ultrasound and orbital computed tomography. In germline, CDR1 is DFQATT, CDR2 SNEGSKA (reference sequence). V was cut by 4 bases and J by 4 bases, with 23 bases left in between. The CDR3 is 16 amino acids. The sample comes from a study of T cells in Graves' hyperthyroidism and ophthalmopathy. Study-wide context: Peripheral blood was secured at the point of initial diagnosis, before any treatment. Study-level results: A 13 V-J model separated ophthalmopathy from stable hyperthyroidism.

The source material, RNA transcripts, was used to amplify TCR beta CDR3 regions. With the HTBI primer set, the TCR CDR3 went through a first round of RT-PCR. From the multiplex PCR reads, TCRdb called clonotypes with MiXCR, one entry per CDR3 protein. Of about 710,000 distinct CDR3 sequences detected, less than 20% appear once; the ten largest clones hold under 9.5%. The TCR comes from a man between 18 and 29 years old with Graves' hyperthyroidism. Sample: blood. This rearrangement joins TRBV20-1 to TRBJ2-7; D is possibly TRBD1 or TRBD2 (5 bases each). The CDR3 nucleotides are TGCAGTGCTAACGACCGGGGCCGCGACGGCGGGTACGAGCAGTACTTC. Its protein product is CSANDRGRDGGYEQYF.